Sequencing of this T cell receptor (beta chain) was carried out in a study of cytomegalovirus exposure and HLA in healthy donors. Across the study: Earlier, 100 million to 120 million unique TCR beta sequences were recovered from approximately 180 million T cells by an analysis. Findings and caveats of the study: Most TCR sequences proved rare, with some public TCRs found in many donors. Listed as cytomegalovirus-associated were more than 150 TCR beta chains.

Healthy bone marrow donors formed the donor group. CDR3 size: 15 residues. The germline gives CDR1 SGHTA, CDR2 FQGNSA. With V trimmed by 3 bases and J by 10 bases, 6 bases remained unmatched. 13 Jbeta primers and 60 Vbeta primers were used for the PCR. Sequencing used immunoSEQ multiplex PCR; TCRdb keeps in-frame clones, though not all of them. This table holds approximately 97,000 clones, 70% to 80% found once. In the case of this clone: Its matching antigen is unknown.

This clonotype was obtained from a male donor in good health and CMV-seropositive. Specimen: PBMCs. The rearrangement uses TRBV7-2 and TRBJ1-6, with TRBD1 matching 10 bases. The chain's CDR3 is CASSLTGGLQSPLHF. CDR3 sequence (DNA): TGTGCCAGCAGCTTGACAGGGGGCTTACAATCACCCCTCCACTTT. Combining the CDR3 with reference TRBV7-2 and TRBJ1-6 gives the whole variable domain GAGVSQSPSNKVTEKGKDVELRCDPISGHTALYWYRQSLGQGLEFLIYFQGNSAPDKSGLPSDRFSAERTGGSVSTLTIQRTQQEDSAVYLCASSLTGGLQSPLHFGNGTRLTVT.